This TCR beta chain was captured by sequencing in a study of monozygotic twins with inflammatory bowel disease. The CDR3 totals 16 residues. CDR1 and CDR2 from the germline V gene are SQVTM and ANQGSEA. Investigators extracted total RNA from whole blood and did not sort T cells. TCRdb re-called the 5' RACE reads and catalogs CDR3 proteins one per entry, DNA excluded. The sample totals about 160,000 distinct CDR3 sequences. What was sequenced was blood. This sequence originates from a human donor with ulcerative colitis or Crohn's disease, or a healthy co-twin of an affected twin (not recorded which). The chain uses TRBV29-1 and TRBJ1-2; absent DNA, TCRdb's TRBD1 call cannot be checked. The CDR3 sequence: CSVEEGSGAGNYGYTF.